The 28 T cell receptor beta chains given below trace back to one sample, sequenced in a study of cytomegalovirus exposure and HLA in healthy donors. Repertoires were generated with immunoSEQ multiplex PCR, while TCRdb's copy carries only in-frame clones and drops some. In the table there are 300,000 or so clones, approximately 91% of which are singletons. The specimen sequenced was PBMCs. These receptors were collected from a man younger than 40 in good health and CMV-seronegative.

V and J are TRBV5-1 and TRBJ2-5, with 8 nucleotides matching TRBD1. Germline values: CDR1 SGHRS, CDR2 YFSETQ. The CDR3 sequence is 14 residues long. The trim removed 0 bases at V and 10 bases at J, leaving 8 bases unmatched. The chain's CDR3 is CASSLAQGEWGQYF. DNA of the CDR3: TGCGCCAGCAGCTTGGCACAGGGGGAGTGGGGCCAGTACTTC.

The gene calls are TRBV19 and TRBJ2-1; 10 bases are shared with TRBD2. The germline V gene encodes CDR1 LNHDA and CDR2 SQIVND (reference sequence). The CDR3 totals 14 residues. V was clipped by 5 bases and J by 8 bases; unmatched bases: 6. The CDR3 nucleotides are TGTGCCAGTAGTGTGGAGCGGGGGGGAGATGAGCAGTTCTTC. Its protein product is CASSVERGGDEQFF.

The chain uses TRBV11-3 and TRBJ2-7; 10 bases align to TRBD1. Germline-derived CDR1 and CDR2 are SGHNT and YENEEA. The CDR3 contains 15 residues. Trimming removed 5 bases from V and 0 bases from J; junction bases left unmatched: 4. CDR3 sequence (DNA): TGTGCCAGCAGCACCCGGGACAGGGGCTCCTACGAGCAGTACTTC. Its translation is CASSTRDRGSYEQYF.

This sequence joins TRBV5-4 and TRBJ2-7; the D is unclear. Germline CDR1 and CDR2: SGHNT and YYREEE (reference sequence). This CDR3 is built from 12 residues. Between the trimmed V and J ends, which lost 1 base and 5 bases, there was a span of 7 bases. CDR3 region: CASSLTRNEQYF. The DNA for the CDR3 is TGTGCCAGCAGCTTGACGCGAAACGAGCAGTACTTC.

This clone was seen more than once but under ten times. The CDR3 coding sequence is TGTGCCTGGCGGGCAGGGGGTATCACTGAAGCTTTCTTT. Translated, it gives CAWRAGGITEAFF. The chain combines TRBV30 with TRBJ1-1; TRBD1 agrees at 7 bases. J was trimmed by 4 bases and V by 5 bases; bases with no gene match: 7. The CDR3 is 13 amino acids. Germline-derived CDR1 and CDR2 are GTSNPN and SVGIG (reference sequence).

CDR3 sequence reads: CASSYEGGHGYTF. CDR3 bases: TGTGCCAGCAGTTACGAAGGGGGCCATGGCTACACCTTC. The chain combines TRBV6-6 with TRBJ1-2; 7 bases fit TRBD1. This CDR3 has 13 amino acids. The V gene end was trimmed by 2 bases and the J gene end by 6 bases; junction bases not matched to a gene: 3. The germline V gene encodes CDR1 MNHNY and CDR2 SVGAGI (reference sequence).

The chain uses TRBV15 and TRBJ2-5; TRBD1 agrees at 7 bases. With V trimmed by 5 bases and J by 1 base, 4 bases remained unmatched. Germline assignment: CDR1 LNHNV and CDR2 YYDKDF (reference sequence). This CDR3 has 14 residues. The CDR3 DNA follows: TGTGCCACCAGCGACAGGGACAGCCAAGAGACCCAGTACTTC. It yields the protein CATSDRDSQETQYF.

The sample holds one count of this clone. The genes are TRBV6-6 and TRBJ2-5; D ambiguous. Per germline, CDR1 MNHNY and CDR2 SVGAGI (reference sequence). The ends were cut back, 0 bases at V and 3 bases at J, with 14 bases in the middle. The CDR3 spans 16 residues. Here the CDR3 DNA reads TGTGCCAGCAGTTACTCCCTAATTCAGCGCGAAGAGACCCAGTACTTC. Translating it yields CASSYSLIQREETQYF.

This CDR3 reads CASSQPGQGAGGASEQYF. Written as DNA, the CDR3 is TGCGCCAGCAGCCAACCGGGACAGGGGGCGGGAGGAGCAAGCGAGCAGTACTTC. The gene calls are TRBV4-1 and TRBJ2-7; 12 bases align to TRBD1. CDR3 length: 18 residues. Germline loops: CDR1 MGHRA, CDR2 YSYEKL. Germline trimming cut 2 bases from V and 6 bases from J; bases unmatched to any gene: 14.

The chain uses TRBV27 and TRBJ1-6; 7 bases fit TRBD1. The CDR3 runs to 14 residues. V shed 6 bases, J shed 8 bases, and the junction held 7 bases outside the gene matches. The germline gives CDR1 MNHEY, CDR2 SMNVEV (reference sequence). The CDR3 region has the DNA TGTGCCAGCAGCAGACAGGGTCGGGATTCACCCCTCCACTTT. It encodes CASSRQGRDSPLHF.

The chain links TRBV6-6 to TRBJ1-2; perhaps TRBD1 as D (6 bases). Trimming removed 5 bases from V and 2 bases from J, with 12 bases in between. Germline V gene data show CDR1 as MNHNY and CDR2 as SVGAGI (reference sequence). The CDR3 is 14 amino acids. The chain's CDR3 is CASSLGQWNYGYTF. CDR3 sequence (DNA): TGTGCCAGCAGTCTTGGACAGTGGAACTATGGCTACACCTTC.

The chain has TRBV5-1 and TRBJ1-2; perhaps TRBD1 as D (5 bases). The ends were cut back, 2 bases at V and 0 bases at J, with 14 bases in the middle. Germline CDR1 and CDR2: SGHRS and YFSETQ. The CDR3 covers 16 residues. The CDR3 spells CASSFYPGFPNYGYTF. The CDR3 DNA reads TGCGCCAGCAGCTTCTATCCAGGGTTTCCTAACTATGGCTACACCTTC.

CDR3 region: CASSIAGYEQYF. CDR3 DNA: TGTGCCAGCAGCATCGCGGGCTACGAGCAGTACTTC. This rearrangement joins TRBV14 to TRBJ2-7; possibly TRBD2 for D (5 bases). This CDR3 comprises 12 residues. V was clipped by 5 bases and J by 3 bases, with 8 bases between them. Germline lookup yields CDR1 SGHDN and CDR2 FVKESK. The full variable domain, with the rest looked up from reference TRBV14 and TRBJ2-7, is EAGVTQFPSHSVIEKGQTVTLRCDPISGHDNLYWYRRVMGKEIKFLLHFVKESKQDESGMPNNRFLAERTGGTYSTLKVQPAELEDSGVYFCASSIAGYEQYFGPGTRLTVT.

The V call is TRBV11-2, the J call TRBJ2-5, with 10 bases lining up with TRBD2. The CDR3 runs 15 residues. Germline V gene data show CDR1 as SGHAT and CDR2 as FQNNGV. Trimming cost V 6 bases and J 4 bases; bases outside gene matches: 8. CDR3 nucleotides: TGTGCCAGCAGGCAACCGGGACTAGCGAGAGAGACCCAGTACTTC. Protein sequence: CASRQPGLARETQYF.

The V gene is TRBV11-2, the J gene TRBJ2-7; D call uncertain. The germline gives CDR1 SGHAT, CDR2 FQNNGV. This CDR3 contains 13 residues. Between the trimmed V and J ends, which lost 4 bases and 1 base, there was a span of 8 bases. CDR3 in amino acids: CASSSPVSYEQYF. Written as DNA, the CDR3 is TGTGCCAGCAGCTCTCCCGTTTCCTACGAGCAGTACTTC.

The V call is TRBV4-1, the J call TRBJ1-3, with D possibly being TRBD1 (6 bases). From germline, CDR1 is MGHRA and CDR2 YSYEKL. The CDR3 totals 17 residues. Trimming took off 2 bases at V and 0 bases at J, with 14 bases between the two ends. CDR3 DNA: TGCGCCAGCAGCCAAAACAGGGTTTCAAACTCTGGAAACACCATATATTTT. It specifies CASSQNRVSNSGNTIYF.

This rearrangement joins TRBV6-6 to TRBJ2-1; TRBD1 is a possible D gene (6 bases). CDR1 is MNHNY and CDR2 is SVGAGI in the germline V gene (reference sequence). V gave up 2 bases and J gave up 8 bases, with 13 bases separating them. The CDR3 extends over 14 amino acids. The CDR3 loop reads CASSYQGPPDEQFF. CDR3 nucleotides: TGTGCCAGCAGTTACCAGGGGCCTCCTGATGAGCAGTTCTTC.

This chain uses TRBV7-9 with TRBJ2-1; TRBD2 aligns across 7 bases. Germline-derived CDR1 and CDR2 are SEHNR and FQNEAQ (reference sequence). V was pared by 5 bases and J by 13 bases, with 14 bases of the junction left unmatched. CDR3 length: 14 amino acids. The CDR3: CASSPGGSPARQFF. In nucleotides, the CDR3 is TGTGCCAGCAGCCCGGGGGGTAGCCCCGCTAGACAGTTCTTC. Full variable domain (rest looked up from reference TRBV7-9 and TRBJ2-1): DTGVSQNPRHKITKRGQNVTFRCDPISEHNRLYWYRQTLGQGPEFLTYFQNEAQLEKSRLLSDRFSAERPKGSFSTLEIQRTEQGDSAMYLCASSPGGSPARQFFGPGTRLTVL.

This clone appeared a single time. The gene calls are TRBV9 and TRBJ1-6; 11 nucleotides match TRBD1. Germline loops: CDR1 SGDLS, CDR2 YYNGEE. With 5 bases clipped from V and 7 bases from J, the junction kept 8 bases outside the gene matches. CDR3 length: 16 amino acids. The chain's CDR3 is CASRKEGTGGNSPLHF. The CDR3 DNA sequence: TGTGCCAGCAGAAAGGAAGGGACAGGGGGAAATTCACCCCTCCACTTT.

The J gene is TRBJ1-1, the V gene TRBV6-6; D is unclear. CDR3 size: 16 residues. Germline CDR1 MNHNY, CDR2 SVGAGI (reference sequence). With 0 bases removed from V and 2 bases from J, the gap between germline ends came to 13 bases. CDR3 region: CASSYSPRRGNTEAFF. The CDR3 DNA reads as TGTGCCAGCAGTTACTCCCCTAGACGGGGAAACACTGAAGCTTTCTTT.

The J gene is TRBJ1-3, the V gene TRBV7-6; D possibly corresponds to TRBD1 (6 bases). CDR1 is SGHVS, CDR2 FNYEAQ, per germline. V lost 9 bases and J 2 bases, leaving 17 bases between the germline ends. The CDR3 has 15 residues. CDR3 in amino acids: CASSLQGSTGNTIYF. The CDR3 region has the DNA TGTGCCAGTTCCCTACAGGGTTCTACTGGAAACACCATATATTTT.

This sequence joins TRBV7-8 and TRBJ1-4; unclear D gene. The CDR3 runs to 12 residues. Trimming pared 5 bases from V and 6 bases from J, leaving 7 bases between. Germline V gives CDR1 SGHVS, CDR2 FQNEAQ. CDR3: CASSQSDEKLFF. CDR3 bases: TGTGCCAGCAGCCAATCAGATGAAAAACTGTTTTTT.

V and J are TRBV19 and TRBJ2-1; TRBD1 aligns across 11 bases. Per the germline V gene, CDR1 is LNHDA and CDR2 is SQIVND (reference sequence). The V gene end was trimmed by 5 bases and the J gene end by 2 bases; junction bases not matched to a gene: 2. This CDR3 spans 15 amino acids. The CDR3 DNA reads TGTGCCAGTAGTCCGGGACAGGGGGCCTACAATGAGCAGTTCTTC. Translated: CASSPGQGAYNEQFF. Supplemented by reference TRBV19 and TRBJ2-1, the full variable domain reads DGGITQSPKYLFRKEGQNVTLSCEQNLNHDAMYWYRQDPGQGLRLIYYSQIVNDFQKGDIAEGYSVSREKKESFPLTVTSAQKNPTAFYLCASSPGQGAYNEQFFGPGTRLTVL.

The chain carries TRBV6-5 and TRBJ2-1; TRBD2 agrees at 13 bases. The germline CDR1 and CDR2 sequences are MNHEY and SVGAGI. This CDR3 is 14 amino acids long. J gave up 8 bases and V 4 bases, and 2 bases lay outside the gene matches. The CDR3 is CASSWTSGGYEQFF. The CDR3 DNA follows: TGTGCCAGCAGTTGGACTAGCGGGGGTTATGAGCAGTTCTTC.

This clone was recorded only once. The chain has TRBV6-6 and TRBJ1-4; D uncertain. Deletions cut 2 bases from V and 0 bases from J, with 10 bases between. CDR1 MNHNY and CDR2 SVGAGI come from the germline V gene (reference sequence). This CDR3 has 16 residues. The CDR3 DNA follows: TGTGCCAGCAGTTACGCGAGTCCTGCAACTAATGAAAAACTGTTTTTT. Translation gives CASSYASPATNEKLFF.

This clone occurred a few times. This sequence joins TRBV27 and TRBJ1-6, with 8 bases identical to TRBD1. The trim removed 5 bases at V and 6 bases at J, leaving 6 bases unmatched. Germline V gives CDR1 MNHEY, CDR2 SMNVEV (reference sequence). This CDR3 spans 15 amino acids. For the CDR3, the DNA is TGTGCCAGCAGTGCGACAGGGGCTGGTAATTCACCCCTCCACTTT. Protein: CASSATGAGNSPLHF.

The chain joins TRBV5-1 to TRBJ1-2; a weak D match, TRBD1 (5 bases). This CDR3 spans 13 amino acids. Trimming left V 4 bases short and J 4 bases short, with 11 bases between. Germline V gene data show CDR1 as SGHRS and CDR2 as YFSETQ. The CDR3 DNA reads as TGCGCCAGCAGCAGGGGCCCTTTCTATGGCTACACCTTC. Translated, it gives CASSRGPFYGYTF.

The chain links TRBV5-1 to TRBJ1-1; 8 bases match TRBD1. Germline V gives CDR1 SGHRS, CDR2 YFSETQ. Trimming at V came to 1 base and at J to 5 bases, leaving 10 bases not matched to a gene. The CDR3 contains 16 residues. The CDR3 nucleotides read TGCGCCAGCAGCTTGCGAACCACAGGGGGAAGAACTGAAGCTTTCTTT. It codes for CASSLRTTGGRTEAFF.